This T cell receptor (beta chain) is from a study of blood T cell repertoires in COVID-19. Study summary: The study drew acute and convalescent COVID-19 samples from the United States, Italy and Spain. The cDNA or gDNA used as material had been derived from T cells, B-cell-depleted T cells, or PBMCs.

As handled by the study authors: Amplification with reference gene primers provided the estimates of nucleated cell counts. The table came from immunoSEQ multiplex PCR; TCRdb's copy has only in-frame clones and leaves some out. V and J calls plus clone size are reproduced from that table; the DNA served to infer D and trimming. This sample has over 40,000 clones; 80% to 90% occur once, and the top ten carry less than 3%. This CDR3 has 14 amino acids. CDR1 is DFQATT, CDR2 SNEGSKA, per germline (reference sequence). V lost 6 bases and J 0 bases, leaving 14 bases between the germline ends. Sequenced input: peripheral blood. The chain has TRBV20-1 and TRBJ1-2, with D perhaps TRBD1 (5 bases). This receptor was obtained from a woman of 80 years or more with acute or convalescent COVID-19. This chain's CDR3 is CSASRGEPNYGYTF. CDR3 in DNA: TGCAGTGCCAGTCGGGGGGAACCTAACTATGGCTACACCTTC.